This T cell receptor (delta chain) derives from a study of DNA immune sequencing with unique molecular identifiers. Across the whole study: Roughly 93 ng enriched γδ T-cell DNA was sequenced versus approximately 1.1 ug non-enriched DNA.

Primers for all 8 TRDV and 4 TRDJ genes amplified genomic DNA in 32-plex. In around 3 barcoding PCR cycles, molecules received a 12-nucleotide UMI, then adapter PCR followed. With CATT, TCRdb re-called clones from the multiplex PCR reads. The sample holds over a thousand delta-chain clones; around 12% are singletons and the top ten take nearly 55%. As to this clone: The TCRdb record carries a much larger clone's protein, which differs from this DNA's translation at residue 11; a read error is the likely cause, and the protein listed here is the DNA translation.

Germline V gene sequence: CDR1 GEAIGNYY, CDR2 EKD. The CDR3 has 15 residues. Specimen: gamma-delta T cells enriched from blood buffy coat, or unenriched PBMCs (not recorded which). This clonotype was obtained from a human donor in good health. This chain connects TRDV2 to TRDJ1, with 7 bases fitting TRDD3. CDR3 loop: CACDLLGTDTGKLIF. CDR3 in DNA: TGTGCCTGTGACCTACTGGGGACAGACACCGGTAAACTCATCTTT.